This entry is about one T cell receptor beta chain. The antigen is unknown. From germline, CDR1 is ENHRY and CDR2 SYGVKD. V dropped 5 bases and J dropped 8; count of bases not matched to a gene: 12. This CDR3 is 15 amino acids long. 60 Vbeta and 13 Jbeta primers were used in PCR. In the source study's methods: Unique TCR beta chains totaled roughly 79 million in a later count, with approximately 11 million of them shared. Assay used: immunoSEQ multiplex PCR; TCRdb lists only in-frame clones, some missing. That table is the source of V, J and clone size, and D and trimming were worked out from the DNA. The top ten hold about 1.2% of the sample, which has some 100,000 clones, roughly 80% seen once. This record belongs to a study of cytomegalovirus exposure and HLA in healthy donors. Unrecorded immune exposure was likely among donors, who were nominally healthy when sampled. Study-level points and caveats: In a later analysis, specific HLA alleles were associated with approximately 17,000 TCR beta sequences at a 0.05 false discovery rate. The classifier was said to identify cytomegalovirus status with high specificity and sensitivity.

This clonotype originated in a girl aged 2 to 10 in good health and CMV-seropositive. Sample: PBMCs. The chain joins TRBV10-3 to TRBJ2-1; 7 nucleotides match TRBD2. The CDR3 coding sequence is TGTGCCATCAGTCCTAAGACTAGCTCTAACGATGAGCAGTTCTTC. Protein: CAISPKTSSNDEQFF.